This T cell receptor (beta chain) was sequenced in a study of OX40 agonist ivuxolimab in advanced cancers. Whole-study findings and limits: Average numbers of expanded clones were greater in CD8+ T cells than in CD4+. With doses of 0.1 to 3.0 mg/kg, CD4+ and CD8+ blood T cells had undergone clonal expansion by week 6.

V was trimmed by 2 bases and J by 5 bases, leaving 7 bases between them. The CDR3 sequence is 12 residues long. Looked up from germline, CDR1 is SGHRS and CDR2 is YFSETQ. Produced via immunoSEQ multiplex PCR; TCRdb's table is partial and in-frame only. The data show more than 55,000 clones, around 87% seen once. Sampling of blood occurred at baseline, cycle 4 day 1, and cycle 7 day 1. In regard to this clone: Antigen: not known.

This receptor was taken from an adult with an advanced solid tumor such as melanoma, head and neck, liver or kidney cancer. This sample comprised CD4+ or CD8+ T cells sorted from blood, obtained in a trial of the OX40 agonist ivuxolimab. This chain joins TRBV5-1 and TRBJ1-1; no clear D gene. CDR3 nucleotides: TGCGCCAGCAGCTTCGACGGTACTGAAGCTTTCTTT. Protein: CASSFDGTEAFF.